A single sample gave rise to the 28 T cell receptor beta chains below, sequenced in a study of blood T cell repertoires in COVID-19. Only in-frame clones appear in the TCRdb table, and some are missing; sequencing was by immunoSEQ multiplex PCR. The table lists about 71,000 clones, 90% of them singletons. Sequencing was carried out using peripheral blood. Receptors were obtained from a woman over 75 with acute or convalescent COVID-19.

CDR3: CASRPGTSGPTEQYF. The CDR3 coding sequence is TGTGCCAGCAGACCCGGGACTAGCGGCCCTACGGAGCAGTACTTC. The chain couples TRBV5-4 to TRBJ2-7, with TRBD2 matching over 11 bases. Trimming at V came to 5 bases and at J to 7 bases, leaving 11 bases not matched to a gene. This CDR3 has 15 residues. From germline, CDR1 is SGHNT and CDR2 YYREEE (reference sequence).

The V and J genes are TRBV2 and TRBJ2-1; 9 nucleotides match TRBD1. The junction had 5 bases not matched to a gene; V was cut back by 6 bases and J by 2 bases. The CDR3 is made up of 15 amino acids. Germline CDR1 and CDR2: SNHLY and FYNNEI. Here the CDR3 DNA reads TGTGCCAGCAGCAAGGGACAGGGAGCCTACAATGAGCAGTTCTTC. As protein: CASSKGQGAYNEQFF.

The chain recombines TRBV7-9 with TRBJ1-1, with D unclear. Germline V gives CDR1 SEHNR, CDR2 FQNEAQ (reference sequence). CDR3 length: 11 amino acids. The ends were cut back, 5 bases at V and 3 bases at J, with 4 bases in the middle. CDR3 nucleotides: TGTGCCAGCAGCCGGGACACTGAAGCTTTCTTT. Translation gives CASSRDTEAFF.

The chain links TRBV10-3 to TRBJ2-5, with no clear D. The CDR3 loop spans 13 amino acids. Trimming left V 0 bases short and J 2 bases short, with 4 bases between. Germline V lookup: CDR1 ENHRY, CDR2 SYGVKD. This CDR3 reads CAISESRQETQYF. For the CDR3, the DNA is TGTGCCATCAGTGAGTCACGGCAAGAGACCCAGTACTTC.

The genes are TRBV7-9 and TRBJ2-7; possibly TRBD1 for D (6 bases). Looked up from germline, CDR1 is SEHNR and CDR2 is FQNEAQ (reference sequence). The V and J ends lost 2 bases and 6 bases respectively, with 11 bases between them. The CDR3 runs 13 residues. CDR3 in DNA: TGTGCCAGCAGCTTATCTACAGGGTCCGAGCAGTACTTC. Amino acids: CASSLSTGSEQYF.

This CDR3 is CASSPGSSGGQAAYF. In nucleotides, the CDR3 is TGTGCCAGCAGCCCAGGGTCTAGCGGGGGGCAGGCGGCGTATTTT. This chain uses TRBV2 with TRBJ2-3; 11 nucleotides match TRBD2. This CDR3 is 15 amino acids long. The V segment lost 6 bases and the J segment 14 bases; nucleotides outside the gene matches: 16. Germline V gives CDR1 SNHLY, CDR2 FYNNEI.

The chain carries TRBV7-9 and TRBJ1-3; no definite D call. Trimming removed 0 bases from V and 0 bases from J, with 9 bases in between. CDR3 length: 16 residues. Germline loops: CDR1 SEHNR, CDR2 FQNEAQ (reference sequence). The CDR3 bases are TGTGCCAGCAGCTTAGCGATAGCCGGCTCTGGAAACACCATATATTTT. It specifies CASSLAIAGSGNTIYF.

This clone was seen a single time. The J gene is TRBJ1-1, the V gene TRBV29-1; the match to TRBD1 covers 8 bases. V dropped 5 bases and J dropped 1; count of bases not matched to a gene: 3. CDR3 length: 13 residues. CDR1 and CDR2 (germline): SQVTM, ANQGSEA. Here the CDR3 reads CSVRRGRNTEAFF. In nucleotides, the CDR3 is TGCAGCGTTCGCAGGGGGCGGAACACTGAAGCTTTCTTT.

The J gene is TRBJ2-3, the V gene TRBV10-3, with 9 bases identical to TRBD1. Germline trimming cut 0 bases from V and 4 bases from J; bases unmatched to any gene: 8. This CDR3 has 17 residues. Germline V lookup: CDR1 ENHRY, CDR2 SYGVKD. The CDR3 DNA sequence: TGTGCCATCAGTGAGTCTGGGACAGGGTTTGAGGCAGATACGCAGTATTTT. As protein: CAISESGTGFEADTQYF.

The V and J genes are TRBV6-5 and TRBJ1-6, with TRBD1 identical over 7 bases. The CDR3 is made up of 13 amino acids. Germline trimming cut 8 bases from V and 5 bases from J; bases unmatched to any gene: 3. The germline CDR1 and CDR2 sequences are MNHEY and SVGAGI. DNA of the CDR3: TGTGCCAGCGGAGACAGGGATAATTCACCCCTCCACTTT. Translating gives CASGDRDNSPLHF.

The CDR3 DNA sequence: TGTGCCAGCTTAGAGGACACCACTAACTATGGCTACACCTTC. It is translated as CASLEDTTNYGYTF. The J gene is TRBJ1-2, the V gene TRBV28; possible D gene TRBD1, 5 bases. Germline V CDR1 and CDR2: MDHEN, SYDVKM. V was pared by 8 bases and J by 0 bases, with 13 bases between. The CDR3 contains 14 residues.

The CDR3 DNA reads as TGTGCCAGCAGCCCACACCGGACTAGCGGGGGACCCAGCACAGATACGCAGTATTTT. It specifies CASSPHRTSGGPSTDTQYF. The J gene is TRBJ2-3, the V gene TRBV11-2, with 13 bases fitting TRBD2. The CDR3 has 19 residues. V was clipped by 5 bases and J by 0 bases; unmatched bases: 11. Looked up from germline, CDR1 is SGHAT and CDR2 is FQNNGV. Complete variable domain (other parts from reference TRBV11-2 and TRBJ2-3): EAGVAQSPRYKIIEKRQSVAFWCNPISGHATLYWYQQILGQGPKLLIQFQNNGVVDDSQLPKDRFSAERLKGVDSTLKIQPAKLEDSAVYLCASSPHRTSGGPSTDTQYFGPGTRLTVL.

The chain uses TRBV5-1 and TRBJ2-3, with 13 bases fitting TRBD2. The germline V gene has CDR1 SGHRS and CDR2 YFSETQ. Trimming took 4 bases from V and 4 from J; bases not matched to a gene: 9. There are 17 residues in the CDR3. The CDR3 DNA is TGCGCCAGCAGCGTGCCGGGACTAGCGGGAAACTCAGATACGCAGTATTTT. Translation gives CASSVPGLAGNSDTQYF.

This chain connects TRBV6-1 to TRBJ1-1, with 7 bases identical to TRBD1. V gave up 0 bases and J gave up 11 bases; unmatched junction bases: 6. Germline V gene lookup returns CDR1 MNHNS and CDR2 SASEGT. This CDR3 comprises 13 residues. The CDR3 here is CASSEAWTGEAFF. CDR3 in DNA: TGTGCCAGCAGTGAAGCCTGGACAGGAGAGGCTTTCTTT.

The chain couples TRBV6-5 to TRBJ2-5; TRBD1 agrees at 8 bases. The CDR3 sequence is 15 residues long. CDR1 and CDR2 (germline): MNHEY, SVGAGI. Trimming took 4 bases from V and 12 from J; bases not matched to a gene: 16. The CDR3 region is CASSLEKFGQGHEYF. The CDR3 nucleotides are TGTGCCAGCAGTTTAGAAAAGTTCGGACAGGGTCACGAGTACTTC.

In DNA, the CDR3 is TGTGCCAGTAGTTGGACTAGCAGCACAGATACGCAGTATTTT. Its protein is CASSWTSSTDTQYF. This sequence joins TRBV19 and TRBJ2-3, with 8 bases lining up with TRBD2. The CDR3 has 14 amino acids. The trim removed 5 bases at V and 0 bases at J, leaving 1 base unmatched. Germline V lookup: CDR1 LNHDA, CDR2 SQIVND (reference sequence).

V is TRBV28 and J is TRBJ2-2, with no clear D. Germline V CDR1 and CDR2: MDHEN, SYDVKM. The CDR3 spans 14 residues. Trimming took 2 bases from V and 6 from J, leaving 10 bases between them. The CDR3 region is CASSLRQIPGELFF. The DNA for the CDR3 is TGTGCCAGCAGTTTAAGACAAATCCCCGGGGAGCTGTTTTTT.

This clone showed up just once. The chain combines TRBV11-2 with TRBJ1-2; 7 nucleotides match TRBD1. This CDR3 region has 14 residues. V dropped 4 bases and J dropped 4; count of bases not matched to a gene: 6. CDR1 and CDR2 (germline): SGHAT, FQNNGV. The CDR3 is CASSSTGNSYGYTF. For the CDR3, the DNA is TGTGCCAGCAGCTCGACAGGGAATTCCTATGGCTACACCTTC.

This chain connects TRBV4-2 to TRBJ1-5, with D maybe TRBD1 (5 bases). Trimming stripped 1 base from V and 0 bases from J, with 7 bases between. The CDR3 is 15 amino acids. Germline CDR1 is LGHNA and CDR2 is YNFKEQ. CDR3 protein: CASSQAGASNQPQHF. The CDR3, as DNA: TGTGCCAGCAGCCAAGCTGGGGCTAGCAATCAGCCCCAGCATTTT.

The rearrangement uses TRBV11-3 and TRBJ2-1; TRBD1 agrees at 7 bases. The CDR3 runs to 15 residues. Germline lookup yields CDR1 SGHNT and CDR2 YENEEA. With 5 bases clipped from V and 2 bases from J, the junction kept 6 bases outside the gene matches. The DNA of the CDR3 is TGTGCCAGCAGCCCGACAGGGACGGCCTACAATGAGCAGTTCTTC. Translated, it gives CASSPTGTAYNEQFF.

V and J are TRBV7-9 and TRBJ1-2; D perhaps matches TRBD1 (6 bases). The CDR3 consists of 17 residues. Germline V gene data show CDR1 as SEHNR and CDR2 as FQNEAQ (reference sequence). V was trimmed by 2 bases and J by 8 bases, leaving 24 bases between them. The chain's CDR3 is CASSLTDTGTGGQGYTF. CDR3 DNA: TGTGCCAGCAGCTTAACGGATACCGGGACGGGGGGGCAGGGCTACACCTTC.

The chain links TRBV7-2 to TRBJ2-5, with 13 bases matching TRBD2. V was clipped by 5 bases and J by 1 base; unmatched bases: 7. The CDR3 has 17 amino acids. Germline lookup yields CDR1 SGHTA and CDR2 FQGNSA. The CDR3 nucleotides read TGTGCCAGCAGCCGGCCGGGACTAGCGGGGATCCAAGAGACCCAGTACTTC. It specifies CASSRPGLAGIQETQYF.

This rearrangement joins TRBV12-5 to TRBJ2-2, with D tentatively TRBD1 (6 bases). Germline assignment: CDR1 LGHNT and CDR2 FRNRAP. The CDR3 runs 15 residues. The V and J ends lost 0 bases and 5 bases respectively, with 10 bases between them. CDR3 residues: CASGLVQGWTGELFF. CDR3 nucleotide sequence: TGTGCTAGTGGTTTGGTACAGGGCTGGACCGGGGAGCTGTTTTTT.

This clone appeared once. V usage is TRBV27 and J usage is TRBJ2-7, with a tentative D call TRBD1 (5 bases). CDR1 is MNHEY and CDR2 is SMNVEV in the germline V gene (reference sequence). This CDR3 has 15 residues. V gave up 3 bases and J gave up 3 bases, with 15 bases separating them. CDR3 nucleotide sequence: TGTGCCAGCAGTTTGGGGCAGGGCGATTACTACGAGCAGTACTTC. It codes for CASSLGQGDYYEQYF.

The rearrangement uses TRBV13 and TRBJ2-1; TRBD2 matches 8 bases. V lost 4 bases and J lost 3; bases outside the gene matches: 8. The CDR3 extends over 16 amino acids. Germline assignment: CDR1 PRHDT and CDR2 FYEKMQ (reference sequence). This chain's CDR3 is CASSSIAGTLYNEQFF. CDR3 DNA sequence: TGTGCCAGCAGCTCTATAGCGGGGACCCTCTACAATGAGCAGTTCTTC. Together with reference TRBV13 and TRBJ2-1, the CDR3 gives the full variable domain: AAGVIQSPRHLIKEKRETATLKCYPIPRHDTVYWYQQGPGQDPQFLISFYEKMQSDKGSIPDRFSAQQFSDYHSELNMSSLELGDSALYFCASSSIAGTLYNEQFFGPGTRLTVL.

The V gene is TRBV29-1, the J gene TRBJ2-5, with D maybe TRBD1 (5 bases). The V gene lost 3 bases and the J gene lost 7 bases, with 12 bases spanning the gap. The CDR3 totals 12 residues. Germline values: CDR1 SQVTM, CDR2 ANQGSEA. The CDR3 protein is CSVEVGAWTQYF. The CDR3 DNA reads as TGCAGCGTTGAGGTTGGGGCCTGGACCCAGTACTTC.

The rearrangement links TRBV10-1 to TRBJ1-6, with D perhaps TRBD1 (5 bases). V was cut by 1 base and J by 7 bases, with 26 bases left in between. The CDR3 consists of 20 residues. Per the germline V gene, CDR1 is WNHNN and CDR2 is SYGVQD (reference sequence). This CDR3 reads CASSEWWGGGASGGNSPLHF. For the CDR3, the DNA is TGCGCCAGCAGTGAGTGGTGGGGAGGTGGGGCAAGCGGTGGAAATTCACCCCTCCACTTT.

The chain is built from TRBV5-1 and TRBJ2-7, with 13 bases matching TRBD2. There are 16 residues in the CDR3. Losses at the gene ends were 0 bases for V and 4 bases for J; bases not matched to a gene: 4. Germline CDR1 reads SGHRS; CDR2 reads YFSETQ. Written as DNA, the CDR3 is TGCGCCAGCAGCTTGGGGGGGACTAGCGGGATGTACGAGCAGTACTTC. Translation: CASSLGGTSGMYEQYF.